These 21 T cell receptor beta chains originate from one sample sequenced in a study of blood T cell repertoires in COVID-19. TCRdb's table, derived via immunoSEQ multiplex PCR, lists solely in-frame clones and lacks some. The sample includes 50,000 to 65,000 clones, more than 80% of them seen just once. Sequenced material: peripheral blood. Receptor source: a woman in her fifties or sixties with acute or convalescent COVID-19.

The chain joins TRBV2 to TRBJ1-1; 8 bases are shared with TRBD1. Trimming cost V 3 bases and J 0 bases; bases outside gene matches: 3. The CDR3 spans 15 residues. Germline V gene lookup returns CDR1 SNHLY and CDR2 FYNNEI. The DNA of the CDR3 is TGTGCCAGCAGTGAGAGGGACAGGATGAACACTGAAGCTTTCTTT. This codes for CASSERDRMNTEAFF.

Of note for this clone: Other DNA sequences in this specimen translate into the identical CDR3. This chain connects TRBV3-1 (or the pseudogene TRBV3-2) to TRBJ1-1, with unresolved D. Germline CDR1 and CDR2: LGHDT and YNNKEL (reference sequence). The ends were cut back, 1 base at V and 2 bases at J, with 5 bases in the middle. This CDR3 region has 13 residues. The CDR3 nucleotides read TGTGCCAGCAGCCAAGGTAGAAACACTGAAGCTTTCTTT. This encodes CASSQGRNTEAFF.

This clone has just a few counts. This sequence joins TRBV5-1 and TRBJ1-2; D unresolved. V was shortened by 0 bases and J by 7 bases, with 13 bases between the two germline ends. Germline loops: CDR1 SGHRS, CDR2 YFSETQ. The CDR3 has 14 amino acids. The CDR3 DNA follows: TGCGCCAGCAGCTTGGGACGGGTGGCTTCTGGCTACACCTTC. Translating it yields CASSLGRVASGYTF.

V is TRBV3-1 (or the pseudogene TRBV3-2) and J is TRBJ1-2; D is unclear. Looked up from germline, CDR1 is LGHDT and CDR2 is YNNKEL (reference sequence). Trimming removed 1 base from V and 1 base from J, with 10 bases in between. The CDR3 runs 15 residues. The CDR3 nucleotides read TGTGCCAGCAGCCAAGCGTCAACAATTAACTATGGCTACACCTTC. This gives the protein CASSQASTINYGYTF.

The CDR3 loop reads CASSSNYYEQYF. CDR3 in DNA: TGTGCCAGCAGCAGTAACTACTACGAGCAGTACTTC. The chain recombines TRBV6-5 with TRBJ2-7; D gene uncertain. CDR3 size: 12 residues. Between the trimmed V and J ends, which lost 6 bases and 3 bases, there was a span of 9 bases. The germline gives CDR1 MNHEY, CDR2 SVGAGI.

V is TRBV6-2 or TRBV6-3 and J is TRBJ2-2; D is unclear. Germline V CDR1 and CDR2: MNHEY, SVGEGT. The V end lost 6 bases, the J end lost 7 bases, and 9 bases lay between the germline ends. The CDR3 spans 12 residues. DNA for the CDR3: TGTGCCAGCAGCTGGAGTGTCGGGGAGCTGTTTTTT. This translates into CASSWSVGELFF.

This chain uses TRBV25-1 with TRBJ1-6; possibly TRBD1 for D (6 bases). The CDR3 extends over 14 amino acids. Between the trimmed V and J ends, which lost 8 bases and 3 bases, there was a span of 11 bases. Germline V gene lookup returns CDR1 MGHDK and CDR2 SYGVNS. The CDR3 is CASQSDSYNSPLHF. Written as DNA, the CDR3 is TGTGCCAGCCAGTCGGACAGCTATAATTCACCCCTCCACTTT.

The rearrangement joins TRBV29-1 to TRBJ1-2; D unclear. V dropped 7 bases and J dropped 8 bases, with 23 bases sitting between them. CDR1 is SQVTM, CDR2 ANQGSEA, per germline. This CDR3 is built from 14 residues. The CDR3 here is CSAGGKQSLGGYTF. The CDR3 DNA is TGCAGCGCCGGAGGAAAGCAATCCTTAGGGGGCTACACCTTC.

This clone has just one count. J is TRBJ1-1 and V is TRBV15; 11 bases map to TRBD1. Unmatched junction bases numbered 4, after V lost 6 bases and J lost 4 bases. Germline-derived CDR1 and CDR2 are LNHNV and YYDKDF (reference sequence). The CDR3 has 14 residues. The CDR3 sequence is CATRADRGPTEAFF. The CDR3 DNA reads TGTGCCACCAGAGCGGACAGGGGGCCCACTGAAGCTTTCTTT.

This clone was found once. The rearrangement uses TRBV30 and TRBJ1-1; D may be TRBD1 (6 bases). V was pared by 4 bases and J by 7 bases, with 16 bases between. CDR1 is GTSNPN and CDR2 is SVGIG in the germline V gene (reference sequence). This CDR3 contains 13 residues. CDR3 residues: CAWKSGVLGEAFF. The CDR3 DNA follows: TGTGCCTGGAAGTCAGGGGTGTTGGGTGAAGCTTTCTTT.

This clone turned up a few times. The chain has TRBV28 and TRBJ2-1, with 8 bases matching TRBD2. J was trimmed by 6 bases and V by 6 bases; bases with no gene match: 10. This CDR3 is built from 15 residues. CDR1 and CDR2 from the germline V gene are MDHEN and SYDVKM. The CDR3 nucleotides read TGTGCCAGCAGCTCCGGGGGGGGAAACATCAATGAGCAGTTCTTC. The encoded protein is CASSSGGGNINEQFF.

The gene calls are TRBV9 and TRBJ1-6; 10 bases agree with TRBD1. Per germline, CDR1 SGDLS and CDR2 YYNGEE. The junction had 4 bases not matched to a gene; V was cut back by 3 bases and J by 7 bases. The CDR3 has 15 amino acids. The CDR3 region is CASSAGQGGNSPLHF. In DNA, the CDR3 is TGTGCCAGCAGCGCTGGACAGGGGGGCAATTCACCCCTCCACTTT.

V gene TRBV5-4 combines with J gene TRBJ1-3, with a tentative D call TRBD1 (5 bases). Per germline, CDR1 SGHNT and CDR2 YYREEE (reference sequence). The CDR3 totals 15 residues. Trimming removed 0 bases from V and 0 bases from J, with 7 bases in between. The CDR3 bases are TGTGCCAGCAGCTTGGAGGGGAACTCTGGAAACACCATATATTTT. It specifies CASSLEGNSGNTIYF.

The CDR3 here is CASKGASGTPRGDTQYF. CDR3 nucleotide sequence: TGTGCCAGCAAGGGGGCTAGCGGGACCCCGCGGGGGGATACGCAGTATTTT. The chain carries TRBV3-1 (or the pseudogene TRBV3-2) and TRBJ2-3; 9 positions agree with TRBD2. There are 17 residues in the CDR3. Trimming at V came to 7 bases and at J to 6 bases, leaving 17 bases not matched to a gene. Germline loops: CDR1 LGHDT, CDR2 YNNKEL (reference sequence).

This clone was recorded once. The chain carries TRBV27 and TRBJ2-7; D may be TRBD1 (6 bases). V lost 3 bases to trimming and J lost 2 bases, with 11 bases between them. The CDR3 spans 14 residues. CDR1 is MNHEY and CDR2 is SMNVEV in the germline V gene (reference sequence). The CDR3, as DNA: TGTGCCAGCAGTTTTAAGGGGGTTGCCTACGAGCAGTACTTC. Protein sequence: CASSFKGVAYEQYF.

The CDR3 loop reads CASSQPSQGTHPAGNTIYF. For the CDR3, the DNA is TGTGCCAGCAGCCAACCCTCACAGGGGACCCATCCCGCTGGAAACACCATATATTTT. V usage is TRBV2 and J usage is TRBJ1-3, with 7 nucleotides matching TRBD1. Germline values: CDR1 SNHLY, CDR2 FYNNEI. Trimming at V came to 6 bases and at J to 2 bases, leaving 19 bases not matched to a gene. This CDR3 region has 19 residues.

This clone was observed a handful of times. V is TRBV4-1 and J is TRBJ2-2, with TRBD2 identical over 12 bases. Germline CDR1 MGHRA, CDR2 YSYEKL. With V trimmed by 1 base and J by 3 bases, 6 bases remained unmatched. This CDR3 comprises 18 residues. This chain's CDR3 is CASSQGLAGGPDTGELFF. CDR3 coding DNA: TGCGCCAGCAGCCAAGGGCTAGCGGGGGGGCCGGACACCGGGGAGCTGTTTTTT.

The chain recombines TRBV6-5 with TRBJ1-6; D ambiguous. The CDR3 covers 11 residues. Germline lookup yields CDR1 MNHEY and CDR2 SVGAGI. V was trimmed by 7 bases and J by 9 bases, leaving 7 bases between them. CDR3 bases: TGTGCCAGCAAAGTCAGTTCACCCCTCCACTTT. This codes for CASKVSSPLHF.

This chain uses TRBV9 with TRBJ2-7; maybe TRBD1 (5 bases). Germline assignment: CDR1 SGDLS and CDR2 YYNGEE. The CDR3 contains 13 residues. V was pared by 3 bases and J by 0 bases, with 7 bases between. In DNA, the CDR3 is TGTGCCAGCAGCGAGACAGTCTCCTACGAGCAGTACTTC. Its protein is CASSETVSYEQYF.

The chain is built from TRBV7-6 and TRBJ1-3; tentative D call: TRBD1 (5 bases). Trimming stripped 0 bases from V and 0 bases from J, with 12 bases between. Germline-derived CDR1 and CDR2 are SGHVS and FNYEAQ. The CDR3 extends over 17 amino acids. CDR3 region: CASSLASTEFSGNTIYF. In DNA form, the CDR3 reads TGTGCCAGCAGCTTAGCCTCGACAGAATTCTCTGGAAACACCATATATTTT.

This clone was picked up a small number of times. The gene calls are TRBV2 and TRBJ1-3, with 8 nucleotides matching TRBD1. CDR3 length: 15 residues. V shed 7 bases, J shed 0 bases, and the junction held 5 bases outside the gene matches. Looked up from germline, CDR1 is SNHLY and CDR2 is FYNNEI. CDR3 bases: TGTGCCAGCAAGGACAGGGAGGTCTCTGGAAACACCATATATTTT. This gives the protein CASKDREVSGNTIYF.